This TCR beta chain was recovered during a study of shared clonotypes between healthy human individuals. Study information: The study used three CD4 naive, three CD4 memory, two CD8 naive and one CD8 memory plate per donor.

TCRdb's table, derived via immunoSEQ multiplex PCR, lists solely in-frame clones and lacks some. Of about 680,000 clones in the sample, roughly 70% are singletons; the top ten hold about 1.7%. Healthy HIV-negative adults with no recent acute infections or vaccinations were recruited as donors. Splitting of CD4+ cells produced CD45RA+ naive and CD45RA-negative memory subsets. This clone was detected only a few times. Its matching antigen is unknown. CDR3 length: 13 amino acids. The germline gives CDR1 SGHRS, CDR2 YFSETQ. V lost 6 bases, J lost 5 bases, and 14 bases lay in between. Study observations and caveats: Relative to clonotypes present in all four donors, those not shared had lower generation probabilities.

The V gene is TRBV5-1, the J gene TRBJ2-5; no firm D call. The sequence came from a woman aged 30 to 39 in good health. The source material was memory CD4+ T cells sorted from blood. Subset reported: CD45RA-negative fraction. This CDR3 reads CASTQAKFETQYF. The CDR3 coding sequence is TGCGCCAGCACGCAGGCTAAGTTCGAGACCCAGTACTTC.